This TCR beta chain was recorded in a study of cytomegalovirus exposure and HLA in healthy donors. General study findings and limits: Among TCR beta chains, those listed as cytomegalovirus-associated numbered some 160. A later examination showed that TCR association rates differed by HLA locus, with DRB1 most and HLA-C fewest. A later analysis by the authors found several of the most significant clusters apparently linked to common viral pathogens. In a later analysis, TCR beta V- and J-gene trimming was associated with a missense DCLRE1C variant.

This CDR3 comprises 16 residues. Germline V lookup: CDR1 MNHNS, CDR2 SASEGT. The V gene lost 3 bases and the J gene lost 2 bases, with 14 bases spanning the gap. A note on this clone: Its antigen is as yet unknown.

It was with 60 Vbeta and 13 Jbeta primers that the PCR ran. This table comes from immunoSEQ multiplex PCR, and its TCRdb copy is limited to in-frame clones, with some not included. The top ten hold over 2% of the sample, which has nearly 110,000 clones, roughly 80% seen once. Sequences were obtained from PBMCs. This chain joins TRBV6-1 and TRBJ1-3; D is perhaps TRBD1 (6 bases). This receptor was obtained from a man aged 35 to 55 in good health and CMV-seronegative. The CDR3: CASSEGALAAGNTIYF. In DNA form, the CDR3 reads TGTGCCAGCAGTGAGGGGGCCCTAGCGGCTGGAAACACCATATATTTT.